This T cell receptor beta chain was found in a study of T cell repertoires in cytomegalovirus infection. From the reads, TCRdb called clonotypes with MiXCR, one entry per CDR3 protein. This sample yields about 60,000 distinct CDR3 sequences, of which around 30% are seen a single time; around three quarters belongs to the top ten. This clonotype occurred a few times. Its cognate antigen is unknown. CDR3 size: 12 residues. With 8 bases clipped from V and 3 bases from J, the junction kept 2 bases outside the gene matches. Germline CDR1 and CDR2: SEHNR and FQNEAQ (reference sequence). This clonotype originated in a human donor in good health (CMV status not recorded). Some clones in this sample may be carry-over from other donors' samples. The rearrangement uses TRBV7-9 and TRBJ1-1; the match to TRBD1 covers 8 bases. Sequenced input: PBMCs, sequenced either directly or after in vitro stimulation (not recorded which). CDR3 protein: CASRDRYTEAFF. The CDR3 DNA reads TGTGCCAGCCGGGACAGGTACACTGAAGCTTTCTTT.